This is a list of T cell receptor beta chains from one sample in a study of shared clonotypes between healthy human individuals. Produced via immunoSEQ multiplex PCR; TCRdb's table is partial and in-frame only. The sample contains 640,000 or so clones, 72% of which appear only once. Source material: memory CD4+ T cells sorted from blood. All receptors derive from a woman in her 30s in good health. Both conserved end residues are part of each CDR3.

j_gene,v_gene,CDR3aa
TRBJ2-5,TRBV29-1,CSVLMVQGTWTQYF
TRBJ2-7,TRBV2,CASSPRGSNYEQYF
TRBJ1-1,TRBV5-1,CASSSGLLNTEAFF
TRBJ1-5,TRBV10-3,CAGGTGGSRQPQHF
TRBJ1-1,TRBV4-1,CASMGPLRGTEAFF
TRBJ2-2,TRBV5-1,CASSLAERGNTGELFF
TRBJ1-4,TRBV28,CASSPQTGLFF
TRBJ1-2,TRBV6-5,CASSYSMGGIGYTF
TRBJ2-4,TRBV4-2,CASSQDVGVNIQYF
TRBJ1-4,TRBV5-6,CASRTQGAGEKLFF
TRBJ1-5,TRBV28,CASSIWGGSNQPQHF
TRBJ2-2,TRBV29-1,CSVDGRGAGVTGELFF
TRBJ2-5,TRBV12-5,CASGSGLAPETQYF
TRBJ1-3,TRBV6-1,CASCGNTIYF
TRBJ1-1,TRBV7-8,CASSTQGDTEAFF
TRBJ1-1,TRBV28,CATSGSPWNTEAFF
TRBJ1-1,TRBV29-1,CSVGPGSRTEAFF
TRBJ1-1,TRBV7-2,CASSPDGGFKTEAFF
TRBJ1-2,TRBV2,CASTDTGHGDGYTF